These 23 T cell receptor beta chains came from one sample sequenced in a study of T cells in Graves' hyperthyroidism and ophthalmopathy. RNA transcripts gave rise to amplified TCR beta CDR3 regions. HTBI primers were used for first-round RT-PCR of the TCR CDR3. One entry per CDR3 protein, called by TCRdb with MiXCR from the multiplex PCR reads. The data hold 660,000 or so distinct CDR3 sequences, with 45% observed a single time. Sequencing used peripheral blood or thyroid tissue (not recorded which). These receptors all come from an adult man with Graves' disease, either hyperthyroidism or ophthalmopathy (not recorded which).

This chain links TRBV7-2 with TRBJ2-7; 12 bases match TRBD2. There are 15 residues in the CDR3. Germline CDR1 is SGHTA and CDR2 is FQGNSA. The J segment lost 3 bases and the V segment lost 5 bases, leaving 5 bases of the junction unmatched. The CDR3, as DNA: TGTGCCAGCAGCCAAGGACTAGCGGGGCGCTACGAGCAGTACTTC. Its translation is CASSQGLAGRYEQYF.

This chain's CDR3 is CASSLESHDRSPLHF. The CDR3 DNA reads TGTGCCAGCAGCTTAGAATCCCACGACCGGTCACCCCTCCACTTT. The V gene is TRBV7-9, the J gene TRBJ1-6; the D is unclear. V lost 1 base and J 10 bases, leaving 14 bases between the germline ends. The CDR3 contains 15 residues. In germline, CDR1 is SEHNR, CDR2 FQNEAQ (reference sequence).

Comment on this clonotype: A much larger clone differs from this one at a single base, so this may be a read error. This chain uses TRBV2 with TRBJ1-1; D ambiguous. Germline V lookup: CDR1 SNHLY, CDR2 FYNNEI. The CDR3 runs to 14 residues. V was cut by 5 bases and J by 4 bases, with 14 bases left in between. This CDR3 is CASSIDIIITEAFF. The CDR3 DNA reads TGTGCCAGCAGTATTGACATCATCATCACTGAAGCTTTCTTT.

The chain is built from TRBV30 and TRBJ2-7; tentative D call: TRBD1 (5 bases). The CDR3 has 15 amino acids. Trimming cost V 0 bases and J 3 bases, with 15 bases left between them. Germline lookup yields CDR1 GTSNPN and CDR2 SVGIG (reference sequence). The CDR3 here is CAWSVVAGNDYEQYF. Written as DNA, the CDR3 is TGTGCCTGGAGTGTAGTGGCAGGGAACGACTACGAGCAGTACTTC.

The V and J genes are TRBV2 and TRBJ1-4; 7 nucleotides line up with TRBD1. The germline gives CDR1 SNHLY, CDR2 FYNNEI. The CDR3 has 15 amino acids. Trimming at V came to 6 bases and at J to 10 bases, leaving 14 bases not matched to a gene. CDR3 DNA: TGTGCCAGCAGCCAATCGTACAGGGGAGTCAGAAAACTGTTTTTT. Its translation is CASSQSYRGVRKLFF. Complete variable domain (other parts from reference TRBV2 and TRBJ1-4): EPEVTQTPSHQVTQMGQEVILRCVPISNHLYFYWYRQILGQKVEFLVSFYNNEISEKSEIFDDQFSVERPDGSNFTLKIRSTKLEDSAMYFCASSQSYRGVRKLFFGSGTQLSVL.

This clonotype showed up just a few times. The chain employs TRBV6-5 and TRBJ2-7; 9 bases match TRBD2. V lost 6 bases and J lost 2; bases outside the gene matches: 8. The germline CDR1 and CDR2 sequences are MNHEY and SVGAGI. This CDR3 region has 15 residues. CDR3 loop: CASSSRTSDPYEQYF. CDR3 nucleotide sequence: TGTGCCAGCAGCTCCCGGACTAGCGATCCCTACGAGCAGTACTTC.

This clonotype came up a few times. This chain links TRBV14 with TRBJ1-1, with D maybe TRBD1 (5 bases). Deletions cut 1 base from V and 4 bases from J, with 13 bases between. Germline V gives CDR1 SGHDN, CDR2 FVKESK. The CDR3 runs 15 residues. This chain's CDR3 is CASSQVLPGGTEAFF. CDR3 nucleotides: TGTGCCAGCAGCCAAGTGCTACCCGGGGGCACTGAAGCTTTCTTT.

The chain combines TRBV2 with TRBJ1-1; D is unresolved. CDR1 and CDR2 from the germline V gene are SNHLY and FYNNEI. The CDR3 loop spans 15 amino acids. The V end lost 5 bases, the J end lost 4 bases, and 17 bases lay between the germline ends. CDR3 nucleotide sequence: TGTGCCAGCAGTCTCCAATCTGAGGGTGGCACTGAAGCTTTCTTT. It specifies CASSLQSEGGTEAFF. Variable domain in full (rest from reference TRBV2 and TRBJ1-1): EPEVTQTPSHQVTQMGQEVILRCVPISNHLYFYWYRQILGQKVEFLVSFYNNEISEKSEIFDDQFSVERPDGSNFTLKIRSTKLEDSAMYFCASSLQSEGGTEAFFGQGTRLTVV.

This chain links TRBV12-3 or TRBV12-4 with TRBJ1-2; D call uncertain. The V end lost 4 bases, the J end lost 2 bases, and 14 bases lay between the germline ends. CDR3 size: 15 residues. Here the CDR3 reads CASSSLTEANYGYTF. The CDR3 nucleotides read TGTGCCAGCAGTTCCCTGACGGAGGCAAACTATGGCTACACCTTC.

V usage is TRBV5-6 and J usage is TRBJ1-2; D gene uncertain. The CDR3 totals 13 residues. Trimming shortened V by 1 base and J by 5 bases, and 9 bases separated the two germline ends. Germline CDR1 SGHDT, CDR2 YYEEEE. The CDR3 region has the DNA TGTGCCAGCAGCTTGCGGCCGGGATATGGCTACACCTTC. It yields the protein CASSLRPGYGYTF.

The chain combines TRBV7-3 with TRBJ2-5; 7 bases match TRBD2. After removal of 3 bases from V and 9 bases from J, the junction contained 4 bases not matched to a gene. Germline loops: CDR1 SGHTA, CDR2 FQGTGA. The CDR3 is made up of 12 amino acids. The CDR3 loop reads CASSFEGGAQYF. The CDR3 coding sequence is TGTGCCAGCAGCTTTGAGGGAGGGGCCCAGTACTTC.

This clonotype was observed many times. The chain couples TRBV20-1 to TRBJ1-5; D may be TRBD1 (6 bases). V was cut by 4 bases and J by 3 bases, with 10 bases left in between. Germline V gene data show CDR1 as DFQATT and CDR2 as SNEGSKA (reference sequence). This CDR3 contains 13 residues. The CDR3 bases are TGCAGTGCTAAACAGGGTCCCAATCAGCCCCAGCATTTT. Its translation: CSAKQGPNQPQHF.

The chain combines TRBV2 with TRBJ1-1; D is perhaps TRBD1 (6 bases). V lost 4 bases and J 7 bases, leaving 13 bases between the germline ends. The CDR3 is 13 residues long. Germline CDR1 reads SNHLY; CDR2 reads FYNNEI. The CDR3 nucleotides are TGTGCCAGCAGTGGGACAGAGTGGGGTGAAGCTTTCTTT. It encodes CASSGTEWGEAFF.

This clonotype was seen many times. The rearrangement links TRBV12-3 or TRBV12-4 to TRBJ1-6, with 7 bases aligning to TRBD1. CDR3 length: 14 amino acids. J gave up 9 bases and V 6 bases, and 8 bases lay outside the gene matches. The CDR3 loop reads CASRSTGQGSPLHF. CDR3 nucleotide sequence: TGTGCCAGCAGATCGACAGGGCAAGGTTCACCCCTCCACTTT.

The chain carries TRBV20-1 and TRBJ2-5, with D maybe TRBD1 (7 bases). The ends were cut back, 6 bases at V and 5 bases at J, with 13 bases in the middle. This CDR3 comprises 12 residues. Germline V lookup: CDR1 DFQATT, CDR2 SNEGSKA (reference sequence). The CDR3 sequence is CSAPQGRETQYF. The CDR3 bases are TGCAGTGCCCCACAGGGGAGGGAGACCCAGTACTTC.

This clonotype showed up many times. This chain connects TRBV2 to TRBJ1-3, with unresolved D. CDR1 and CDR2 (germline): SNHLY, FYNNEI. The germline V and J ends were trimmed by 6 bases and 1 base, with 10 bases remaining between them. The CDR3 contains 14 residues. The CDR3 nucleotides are TGTGCCAGCAGCTTCCTCGGGTCTGGAAACACCATATATTTT. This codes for CASSFLGSGNTIYF.

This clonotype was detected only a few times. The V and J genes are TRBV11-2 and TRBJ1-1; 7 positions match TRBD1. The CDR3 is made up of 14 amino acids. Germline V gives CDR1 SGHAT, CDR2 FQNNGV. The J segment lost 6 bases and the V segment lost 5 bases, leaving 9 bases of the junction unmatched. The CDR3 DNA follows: TGTGCCAGCAGCCAAGGCGGACAGGTCCCTGAAGCTTTCTTT. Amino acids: CASSQGGQVPEAFF.

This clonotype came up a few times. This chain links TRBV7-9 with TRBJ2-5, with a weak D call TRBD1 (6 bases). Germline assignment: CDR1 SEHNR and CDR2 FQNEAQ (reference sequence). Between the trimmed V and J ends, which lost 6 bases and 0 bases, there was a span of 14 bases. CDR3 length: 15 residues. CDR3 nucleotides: TGTGCCAGCAGTTGGCCCGGGACAAACCAAGAGACCCAGTACTTC. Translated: CASSWPGTNQETQYF.

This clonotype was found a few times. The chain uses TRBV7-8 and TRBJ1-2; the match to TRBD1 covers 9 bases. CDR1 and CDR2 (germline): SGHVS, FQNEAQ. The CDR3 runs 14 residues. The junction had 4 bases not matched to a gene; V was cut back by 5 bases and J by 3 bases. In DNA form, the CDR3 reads TGTGCCAGCAGCCGGGACAGGGTCGACTATGGCTACACCTTC. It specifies CASSRDRVDYGYTF.

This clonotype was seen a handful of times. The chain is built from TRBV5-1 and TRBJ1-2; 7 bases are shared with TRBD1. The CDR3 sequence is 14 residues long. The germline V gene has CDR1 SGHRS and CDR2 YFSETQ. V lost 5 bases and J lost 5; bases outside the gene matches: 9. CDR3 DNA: TGCGCCAGCAGTCGTGGACAGGAAGTTTATGGCTACACCTTC. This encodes CASSRGQEVYGYTF. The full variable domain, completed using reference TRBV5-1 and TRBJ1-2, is KAGVTQTPRYLIKTRGQQVTLSCSPISGHRSVSWYQQTPGQGLQFLFEYFSETQRNKGNFPGRFSGRQFSNSRSEMNVSTLELGDSALYLCASSRGQEVYGYTFGSGTRLTVV.

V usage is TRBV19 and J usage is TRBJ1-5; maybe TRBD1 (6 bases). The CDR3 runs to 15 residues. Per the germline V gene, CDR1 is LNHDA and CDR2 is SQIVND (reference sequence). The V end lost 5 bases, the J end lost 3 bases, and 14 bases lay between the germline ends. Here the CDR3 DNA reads TGTGCCAGTAGTCTCGCGAGGGGACACAATCAGCCCCAGCATTTT. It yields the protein CASSLARGHNQPQHF.

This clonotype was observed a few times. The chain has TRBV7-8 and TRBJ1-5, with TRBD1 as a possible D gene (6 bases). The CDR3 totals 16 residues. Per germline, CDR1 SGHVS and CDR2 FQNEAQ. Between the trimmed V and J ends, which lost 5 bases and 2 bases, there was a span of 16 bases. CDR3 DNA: TGTGCCAGCAGCCCCCTACAGGGTATCGGCAATCAGCCCCAGCATTTT. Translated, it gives CASSPLQGIGNQPQHF.

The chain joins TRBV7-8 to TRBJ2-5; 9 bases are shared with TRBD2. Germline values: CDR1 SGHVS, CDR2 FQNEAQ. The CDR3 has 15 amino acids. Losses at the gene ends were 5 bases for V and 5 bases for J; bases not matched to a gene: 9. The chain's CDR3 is CASSQDGTSSETQYF. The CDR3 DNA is TGTGCCAGCAGCCAAGATGGGACTAGCTCTGAGACCCAGTACTTC.